This entry concerns a single T cell receptor (beta chain). The antigen remains unidentified. This record belongs to a study of cytomegalovirus exposure and HLA in healthy donors. About the research overall: Approximately 81% of around 390 genotyped donors fell in the Caucasian-associated ancestry cluster. Study conclusions and caveats: According to a later analysis, donors in an Asian-associated ancestry cluster reportedly had fewer N-insertions than the approximately 670-donor mean. Cytomegalovirus association was listed for 170 or so TCR beta chains. Data from an earlier analysis indicated that most TCR beta V segments were productive either about 90% or about 30% of the time.

Amplification used 60 Vbeta primers and 13 Jbeta primers. The repertoire was sequenced with immunoSEQ multiplex PCR; TCRdb's copy has only in-frame clones and lacks some. Here the sample spans 150,000 to 200,000 clones, approximately 62% being singletons. Trimming took 4 bases from V and 7 from J; bases not matched to a gene: 5. Germline values: CDR1 SGHNT, CDR2 YYREEE (reference sequence). The CDR3 extends over 14 amino acids. The chain is built from TRBV5-4 and TRBJ1-4, with 9 bases fitting TRBD1. Sequences were obtained from PBMCs. This TCR came from a man aged 50-60 years in good health and CMV-seronegative. CDR3 nucleotide sequence: TGTGCCAGCAGCCCTGGACAGGGGTTTGAAAAACTGTTTTTT. Encoded protein: CASSPGQGFEKLFF.